The 16 T cell receptor beta chains reported below all come from one sample, sequenced in a study of blood T cell repertoires in COVID-19. Sequencing used immunoSEQ multiplex PCR; TCRdb keeps in-frame clones, though not all of them. The sample lists about 200,000 clones, approximately 90% occurring once. Sequencing was done on a sample of peripheral blood. The receptors derive from a woman aged 50 to 60 with COVID-19, enrolled during active disease.

The J gene is TRBJ1-1, the V gene TRBV19; no firm D call. This CDR3 is 13 amino acids long. CDR1 is LNHDA, CDR2 SQIVND, per germline (reference sequence). V shed 3 bases and J shed 1 base, with 6 bases lying between them. This CDR3 reads CASSISTNTEAFF. As DNA, the CDR3 is TGTGCCAGTAGTATTAGCACGAACACTGAAGCTTTCTTT.

This clone was picked up one time. This rearrangement joins TRBV28 to TRBJ2-2; 7 nucleotides agree with TRBD1. The CDR3 spans 15 residues. Germline assignment: CDR1 MDHEN and CDR2 SYDVKM. V shed 6 bases and J 6 bases; nucleotides not matched to a gene: 10. CDR3 sequence: CASSYLDRAPGELFF. Here the CDR3 DNA reads TGTGCCAGCAGCTACCTAGACAGGGCACCCGGGGAGCTGTTTTTT.

This chain uses TRBV19 with TRBJ2-5; 12 positions match TRBD2. CDR1 and CDR2 (germline): LNHDA, SQIVND (reference sequence). After removal of 6 bases from V and 4 bases from J, the junction contained 9 bases not matched to a gene. The CDR3 totals 16 residues. The CDR3: CASSPSLAGGSETQYF. CDR3 bases: TGTGCCAGTAGCCCCTCACTAGCGGGGGGATCAGAGACCCAGTACTTC.

This clone appeared once. The genes are TRBV18 and TRBJ2-4; 8 bases map to TRBD2. The CDR3 has 13 amino acids. Germline values: CDR1 KGHSH, CDR2 LQKENI. With V trimmed by 6 bases and J by 7 bases, 5 bases remained unmatched. CDR3 DNA sequence: TGTGCCAGCTCCCGTAGCGGGGAGAACATTCAGTACTTC. Translating it yields CASSRSGENIQYF.

J is TRBJ1-1 and V is TRBV7-2; possibly TRBD1 for D (6 bases). V was trimmed by 7 bases and J by 3 bases, leaving 24 bases between them. CDR3 length equals 17 residues. Germline-derived CDR1 and CDR2 are SGHTA and FQGNSA. The CDR3 coding sequence is TGTGCCAGCACCTACGCTTCCGGGACACACTACTACACTGAAGCTTTCTTT. Its protein product is CASTYASGTHYYTEAFF.

The J gene is TRBJ2-5, the V gene TRBV5-1, with 12 nucleotides matching TRBD2. This CDR3 region has 16 residues. V lost 1 base to trimming and J lost 5 bases; unmatched junction nucleotides: 6. Germline CDR1 reads SGHRS; CDR2 reads YFSETQ. The CDR3, as DNA: TGCGCCAGCAGCTTGCCTAGCGGGGGGGCAGGGGAGACCCAGTACTTC. Translating gives CASSLPSGGAGETQYF. Filled out from reference TRBV5-1 and TRBJ2-5, the complete variable domain reads KAGVTQTPRYLIKTRGQQVTLSCSPISGHRSVSWYQQTPGQGLQFLFEYFSETQRNKGNFPGRFSGRQFSNSRSEMNVSTLELGDSALYLCASSLPSGGAGETQYFGPGTRLLVL.

This chain connects TRBV19 to TRBJ1-2; no clear D gene. Germline-derived CDR1 and CDR2 are LNHDA and SQIVND (reference sequence). CDR3 size: 14 residues. V was trimmed by 1 base and J by 1 base, leaving 7 bases between them. CDR3 loop: CASSIASFNYGYTF. The CDR3 nucleotides read TGTGCCAGTAGTATAGCCTCCTTTAACTATGGCTACACCTTC.

A word on this clone: A read error may produce the germline difference seen at one junction end. The chain recombines TRBV6-5 with TRBJ1-2, with D possibly being TRBD1 (6 bases). CDR1 is MNHEY, CDR2 SVGAGI, per germline. This CDR3 region has 14 residues. The CDR3 region has the DNA TGTGCCAGCATTTACTCAGGGGCTAACTATGGCTACACCTTC. Protein product: CASIYSGANYGYTF.

The chain employs TRBV19 and TRBJ1-3; possibly TRBD1 for D (6 bases). The V gene lost 1 base and the J gene lost 3 bases, with 16 bases spanning the gap. CDR3 length: 17 residues. CDR1 is LNHDA and CDR2 is SQIVND in the germline V gene (reference sequence). The CDR3 reads CASSIGQGLPYGNTIYF. In nucleotides, the CDR3 is TGTGCCAGTAGTATAGGGCAGGGGCTACCCTATGGAAACACCATATATTTT.

The rearrangement joins TRBV19 to TRBJ2-7; D perhaps matches TRBD1 (5 bases). Germline V lookup: CDR1 LNHDA, CDR2 SQIVND (reference sequence). Trimming cost V 3 bases and J 3 bases, with 12 bases left between them. The CDR3 is made up of 14 amino acids. CDR3 sequence (DNA): TGTGCCAGTAGTATCGTCCAGGGCAGCTACGAGCAGTACTTC. Translating gives CASSIVQGSYEQYF.

The gene calls are TRBV9 and TRBJ2-3; 7 nucleotides line up with TRBD2. CDR1 is SGDLS, CDR2 YYNGEE, per germline. The V segment lost 4 bases and the J segment 2 bases; nucleotides outside the gene matches: 10. The CDR3 length is 16 residues. The CDR3 loop reads CASSTGVAGYTDTQYF. CDR3 coding DNA: TGTGCCAGCAGCACCGGGGTAGCGGGCTACACAGATACGCAGTATTTT.

The chain has TRBV6-2 or TRBV6-3 and TRBJ2-2, with 8 bases lining up with TRBD1. This CDR3 region has 15 residues. Looked up from germline, CDR1 is MNHEY and CDR2 is SVGEGT. With V trimmed by 5 bases and J by 5 bases, 7 bases remained unmatched. CDR3 amino acids: CASSLDRGKTGELFF. CDR3 coding DNA: TGTGCCAGCAGTCTTGACAGGGGAAAAACCGGGGAGCTGTTTTTT.

The J gene is TRBJ2-1, the V gene TRBV9, with 8 bases aligning to TRBD2. Losses at the gene ends were 1 base for V and 13 bases for J; bases not matched to a gene: 7. CDR3 length equals 13 residues. Germline assignment: CDR1 SGDLS and CDR2 YYNGEE. The CDR3: CASSVRSGTSQFF. In DNA, the CDR3 is TGTGCCAGCAGCGTACGTTCCGGGACTAGTCAGTTCTTC.

The CDR3 nucleotides are TGTGCCACCAGCAGGACAGGGGACACCGGGGCAGATACGCAGTATTTT. As protein: CATSRTGDTGADTQYF. The V call is TRBV15, the J call TRBJ2-3; 8 nucleotides line up with TRBD1. V gave up 3 bases and J gave up 4 bases; unmatched junction bases: 9. The CDR3 runs 16 residues. In germline, CDR1 is LNHNV, CDR2 YYDKDF (reference sequence).

This chain joins TRBV25-1 and TRBJ2-5, with 8 bases identical to TRBD2. CDR1 and CDR2 from the germline V gene are MGHDK and SYGVNS. The CDR3 spans 15 residues. With 1 base clipped from V and 4 bases from J, the junction kept 5 bases outside the gene matches. CDR3: CASSEWSGGAETQYF. The CDR3 DNA reads as TGTGCCAGCAGTGAATGGAGCGGGGGCGCAGAGACCCAGTACTTC.

The J gene is TRBJ2-1, the V gene TRBV25-1; TRBD2 matches 9 bases. The CDR3 contains 14 residues. The ends lost 6 bases at V and 3 bases at J; junction bases unmatched: 3. The germline V gene encodes CDR1 MGHDK and CDR2 SYGVNS. The CDR3, as DNA: TGTGCCAGCAGCGTAGCGGGGGACTACAATGAGCAGTTCTTC. This codes for CASSVAGDYNEQFF.